These T cell receptor beta chains were read from a single sample in a study of T cells in Graves' hyperthyroidism and ophthalmopathy. TCRdb itself ran the multiplex PCR reads through MiXCR, one entry per CDR3 protein. The sample contains roughly 750,000 distinct CDR3 sequences, roughly 15% of which appear only once. Sequences were obtained from blood. These receptors all come from a man aged 18 to 30 with Graves' hyperthyroidism. Each CDR3 is given with its conserved first and last residue. A D gene is named only where the DNA matches it firmly. The size field is filled for only some rows; it gives once, few, many or a size class.

.	.	TRBV5-1	TRBJ1-5	CASSFEGWQPQHF	TGCGCCAGCAGCTTTGAAGGTTGGCAGCCCCAGCATTTT
.	many	TRBV30	TRBJ2-1	CACVRGLNYNEQFF	TGTGCCTGCGTCCGGGGATTGAATTACAATGAGCAGTTCTTC
TRBD1	many	TRBV28	TRBJ2-7	CASIGTGSQDEQYF	TGTGCCAGCATCGGGACAGGGAGTCAGGACGAGCAGTACTTC
TRBD2	few	TRBV20-1	TRBJ2-1	CSARGGGGLYNEQFF	TGCAGTGCTAGGGGCGGGGGAGGCCTCTACAATGAGCAGTTCTTC
.	.	TRBV28	TRBJ2-3	CASSFEGATVDTQYF	TGTGCCAGCAGTTTTGAGGGAGCGACGGTAGATACGCAGTATTTT
.	few	TRBV7-2	TRBJ1-1	CASSLGPYDILNTEAFF	TGTGCCAGCAGCTTAGGGCCCTACGATATATTGAACACTGAAGCTTTCTTT
TRBD2	.	TRBV13	TRBJ2-1	CASSPGASGSSNEQFF	TGTGCCAGCAGCCCCGGGGCTAGCGGGAGTAGTAATGAGCAGTTCTTC
TRBD1	few	TRBV4-1	TRBJ1-5	CASSQETVRGPDQPQHF	TGCGCCAGCAGCCAAGAAACGGTCAGGGGGCCAGATCAGCCCCAGCATTTT
.	many	TRBV2	TRBJ2-4	CASRRIIIGGYIQYF	TGTGCCAGCAGGAGGATCATAATAGGGGGGTACATTCAGTACTTC
.	many	TRBV3-1	TRBJ2-1	CASSPRSGSSGEQFF	TGTGCCAGCAGCCCTCGGAGCGGGTCGAGCGGTGAGCAGTTCTTC
.	many	TRBV3-1	TRBJ2-7	CASSRVGYEQYF	TGTGCCAGCAGCCGGGTTGGATACGAGCAGTACTTC
.	few	TRBV5-1	TRBJ2-5	CASSLGQAVETQYF	TGCGCCAGCAGCTTGGGGCAGGCTGTGGAGACCCAGTACTTC
.	.	TRBV4-1	TRBJ1-6	CASSHPLGQTNSPLHF	TGCGCCAGCAGCCATCCCCTAGGACAGACTAATTCACCCCTCCACTTT
.	many	TRBV18	TRBJ1-1	CASSQRFMNTEAFF	TGTGCCAGCTCTCAACGGTTCATGAACACTGAAGCTTTCTTT
.	few	TRBV19	TRBJ2-7	CASSFGGDAYEQYF	TGTGCCAGTTCCTTTGGGGGAGACGCATACGAGCAGTACTTC
.	.	TRBV19	TRBJ2-2	CASSIGGNPTGELFF	TGTGCCAGTAGTATCGGCGGGAACCCCACCGGGGAGCTGTTTTTT
.	.	TRBV4-3	TRBJ1-2	CASSLSQGRNGYTF	TGCGCCAGCAGCCTGTCTCAGGGGCGGAATGGCTACACCTTC
.	.	TRBV7-6	TRBJ1-2	CASSRRRAEGGYGYTF	TGTGCCAGCAGCCGTCGGAGGGCGGAAGGGGGATATGGCTACACCTTC
TRBD1	many	TRBV28	TRBJ2-1	CASSWTGINSYNEQFF	TGTGCCAGCAGTTGGACAGGGATAAACTCCTACAATGAGCAGTTCTTC
TRBD1	.	TRBV6-7	TRBJ1-3	CASSYSKRTGGDRTSSGNTIYF	TGTGCCAGCAGTTACTCGAAAAGGACAGGGGGCGACCGTACGAGCTCTGGAAACACCATATATTTT
.	many	TRBV5-1	TRBJ2-7	CASSLDRRGSHEQYF	TGCGCCAGCAGCTTGGACCGGAGGGGGTCCCACGAGCAGTACTTC
TRBD1	.	TRBV9	TRBJ2-3	CASSQSISAGTGGSTDTQYF	TGTGCCAGCAGCCAAAGTATCTCCGCCGGGACAGGTGGTAGCACAGATACGCAGTATTTT
.	many	TRBV7-9	TRBJ2-7	CASSLEDGSYEQYF	TGTGCCAGCAGCTTAGAGGACGGATCCTACGAGCAGTACTTC